The 5 T cell receptor beta chains in this list originate from one sample, sequenced in a study of blood T cell repertoires in COVID-19. Sequencing used immunoSEQ multiplex PCR; TCRdb keeps in-frame clones, though not all of them. The table shows a few hundred thousand clones, with about four fifths occurring only once. The specimen was PBMCs or T cells enriched from blood (not recorded which). The receptors derive from a woman aged 55-69 years who had recovered from COVID-19.

The gene calls are TRBV2 and TRBJ2-6; 8 bases map to TRBD2. Germline V lookup: CDR1 SNHLY, CDR2 FYNNEI. Germline trimming cut 5 bases from V and 1 base from J; bases unmatched to any gene: 13. This CDR3 contains 19 residues. The CDR3 DNA reads TGTGCCAGCAGTCCCGGGAGGGGGACAAGGGCTTCTGGGGCCAACGTCCTGACTTTC. It yields the protein CASSPGRGTRASGANVLTF.

In this sample, this clone turned up once. Here the CDR3 reads CAWSVRGRRDTEAFF. In nucleotides, the CDR3 is TGTGCCTGGAGTGTAAGGGGCCGGAGGGACACTGAAGCTTTCTTT. The J gene is TRBJ1-1, the V gene TRBV30; D is possibly TRBD1 (5 bases). Trimming stripped 0 bases from V and 3 bases from J, with 14 bases between. The germline V gene has CDR1 GTSNPN and CDR2 SVGIG (reference sequence). The CDR3 consists of 15 residues. Together with reference TRBV30 and TRBJ1-1, the CDR3 gives the full variable domain: SQTIHQWPATLVQPVGSPLSLECTVEGTSNPNLYWYRQAAGRGLQLLFYSVGIGQISSEVPQNLSASRPQDRQFILSSKKLLLSDSGFYLCAWSVRGRRDTEAFFGQGTRLTVV.

The chain uses TRBV19 and TRBJ1-6, with 9 bases fitting TRBD1. CDR1 LNHDA and CDR2 SQIVND come from the germline V gene (reference sequence). There are 16 residues in the CDR3. Unmatched junction bases numbered 11, after V lost 5 bases and J lost 9 bases. The CDR3 loop is CASSFSGTGIGSPLHF. The DNA for the CDR3 is TGTGCCAGTAGTTTCTCCGGGACAGGGATCGGTTCACCCCTCCACTTT.

The rearrangement joins TRBV5-4 to TRBJ2-4; D might be TRBD2 (7 bases). The CDR3 is 14 amino acids. Germline V gene lookup returns CDR1 SGHNT and CDR2 YYREEE (reference sequence). V was clipped by 3 bases and J by 5 bases, with 12 bases between them. The CDR3 DNA reads as TGTGCCAGCAGCTCCAGGGGAGGGGAAAACATTCAGTACTTC. Its protein is CASSSRGGENIQYF. The whole variable domain, filled in from reference TRBV5-4 and TRBJ2-4, reads ETGVTQSPTHLIKTRGQQVTLRCSSQSGHNTVSWYQQALGQGPQFIFQYYREEENGRGNFPPRFSGLQFPNYSSELNVNALELDDSALYLCASSSRGGENIQYFGAGTRLSVL.

The chain recombines TRBV18 with TRBJ2-7; no clear D gene. The CDR3 spans 13 residues. V dropped 2 bases and J dropped 1 base, with 6 bases sitting between them. The germline V gene encodes CDR1 KGHSH and CDR2 LQKENI. CDR3 region: CASSPWASYEQYF. The DNA for the CDR3 is TGTGCCAGCTCACCATGGGCATCCTACGAGCAGTACTTC.